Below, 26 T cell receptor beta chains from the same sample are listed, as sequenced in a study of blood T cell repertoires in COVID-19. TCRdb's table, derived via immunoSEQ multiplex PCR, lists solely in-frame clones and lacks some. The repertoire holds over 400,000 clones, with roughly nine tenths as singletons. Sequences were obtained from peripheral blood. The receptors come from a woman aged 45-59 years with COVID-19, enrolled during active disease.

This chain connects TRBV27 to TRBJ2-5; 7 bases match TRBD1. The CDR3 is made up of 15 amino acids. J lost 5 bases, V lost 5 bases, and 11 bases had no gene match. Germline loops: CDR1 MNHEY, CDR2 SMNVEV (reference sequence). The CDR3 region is CASSPQWGTEETQYF. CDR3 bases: TGTGCCAGCAGTCCACAGTGGGGGACAGAGGAGACCCAGTACTTC.

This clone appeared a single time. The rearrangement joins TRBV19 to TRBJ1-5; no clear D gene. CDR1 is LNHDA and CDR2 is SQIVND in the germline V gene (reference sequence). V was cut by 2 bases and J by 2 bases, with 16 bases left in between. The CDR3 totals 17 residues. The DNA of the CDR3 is TGTGCCAGTAGTATAACTTTTCTTTCCAGGCGCAATCAGCCCCAGCATTTT. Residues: CASSITFLSRRNQPQHF.

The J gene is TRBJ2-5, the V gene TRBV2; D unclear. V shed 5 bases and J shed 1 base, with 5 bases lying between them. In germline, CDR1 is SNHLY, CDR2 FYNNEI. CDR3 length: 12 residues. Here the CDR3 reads CASSSSQETQYF. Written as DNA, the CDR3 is TGTGCCAGCAGTTCTAGCCAAGAGACCCAGTACTTC.

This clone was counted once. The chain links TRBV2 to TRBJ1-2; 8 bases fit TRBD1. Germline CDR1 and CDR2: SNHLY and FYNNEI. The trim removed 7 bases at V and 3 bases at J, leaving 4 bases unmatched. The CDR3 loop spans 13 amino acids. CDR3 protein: CASKSGQDYGYTF. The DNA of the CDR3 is TGTGCCAGCAAATCGGGACAGGACTATGGCTACACCTTC.

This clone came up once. CDR3: CASSQDPPTGQNTEAFF. The DNA for the CDR3 is TGCGCCAGCAGCCAAGATCCACCGACAGGACAGAACACTGAAGCTTTCTTT. The chain employs TRBV4-1 and TRBJ1-1; D may be TRBD1 (6 bases). The CDR3 has 17 residues. Per the germline V gene, CDR1 is MGHRA and CDR2 is YSYEKL. The germline V and J ends were trimmed by 0 bases and 1 base, with 15 bases remaining between them.

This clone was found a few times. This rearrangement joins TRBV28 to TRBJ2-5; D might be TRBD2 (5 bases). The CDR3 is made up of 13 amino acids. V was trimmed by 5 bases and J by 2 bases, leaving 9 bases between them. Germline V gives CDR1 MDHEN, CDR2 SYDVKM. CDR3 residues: CASSSGKQETQYF. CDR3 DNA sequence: TGTGCCAGCAGTAGCGGCAAACAAGAGACCCAGTACTTC.

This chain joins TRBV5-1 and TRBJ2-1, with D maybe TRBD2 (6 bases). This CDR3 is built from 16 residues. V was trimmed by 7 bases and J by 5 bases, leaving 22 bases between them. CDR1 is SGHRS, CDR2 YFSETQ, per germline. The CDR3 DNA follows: TGCGCCAGCTCCCCCCTCGCGGGGCCGCTCAACAATGAGCAGTTCTTC. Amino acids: CASSPLAGPLNNEQFF.

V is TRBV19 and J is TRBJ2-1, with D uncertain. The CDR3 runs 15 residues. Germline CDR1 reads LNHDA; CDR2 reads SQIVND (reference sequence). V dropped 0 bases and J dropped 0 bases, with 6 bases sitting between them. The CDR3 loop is CASSIEPSSYNEQFF. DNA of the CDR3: TGTGCCAGTAGTATAGAGCCGAGCTCCTACAATGAGCAGTTCTTC.

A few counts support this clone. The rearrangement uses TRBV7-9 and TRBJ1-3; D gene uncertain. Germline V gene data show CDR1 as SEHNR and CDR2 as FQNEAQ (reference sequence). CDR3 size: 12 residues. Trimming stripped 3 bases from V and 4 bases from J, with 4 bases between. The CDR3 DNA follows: TGTGCCAGCAGCTTCCCAGGAAACACCATATATTTT. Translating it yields CASSFPGNTIYF.

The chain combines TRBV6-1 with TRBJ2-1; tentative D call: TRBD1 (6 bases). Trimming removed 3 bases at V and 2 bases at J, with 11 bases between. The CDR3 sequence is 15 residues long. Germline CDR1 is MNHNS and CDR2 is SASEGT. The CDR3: CASSDGRGPYNEQFF. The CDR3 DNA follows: TGTGCCAGCAGTGACGGCAGGGGCCCCTACAATGAGCAGTTCTTC.

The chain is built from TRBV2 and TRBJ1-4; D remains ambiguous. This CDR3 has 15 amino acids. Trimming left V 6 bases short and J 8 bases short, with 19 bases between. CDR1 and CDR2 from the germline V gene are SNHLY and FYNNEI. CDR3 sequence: CASRREPTRREKLFF. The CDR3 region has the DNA TGTGCCAGCAGAAGGGAGCCTACCAGGAGGGAAAAACTGTTTTTT.

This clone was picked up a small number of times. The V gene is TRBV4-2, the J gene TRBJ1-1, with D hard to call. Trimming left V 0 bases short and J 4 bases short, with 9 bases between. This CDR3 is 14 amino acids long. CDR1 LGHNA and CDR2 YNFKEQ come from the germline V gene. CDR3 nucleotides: TGTGCCAGCAGCCAAGAATACAGCGGCACTGAAGCTTTCTTT. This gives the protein CASSQEYSGTEAFF.

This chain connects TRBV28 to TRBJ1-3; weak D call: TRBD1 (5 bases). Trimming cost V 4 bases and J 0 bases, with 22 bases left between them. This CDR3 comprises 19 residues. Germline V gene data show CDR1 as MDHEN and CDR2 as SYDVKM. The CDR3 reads CASSSLDAGMTHSGNTIYF. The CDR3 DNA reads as TGTGCCAGCAGTTCCCTAGATGCAGGGATGACTCACTCTGGAAACACCATATATTTT. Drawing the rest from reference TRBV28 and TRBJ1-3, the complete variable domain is DVKVTQSSRYLVKRTGEKVFLECVQDMDHENMFWYRQDPGLGLRLIYFSYDVKMKEKGDIPEGYSVSREKKERFSLILESASTNQTSMYLCASSSLDAGMTHSGNTIYFGEGSWLTVV.

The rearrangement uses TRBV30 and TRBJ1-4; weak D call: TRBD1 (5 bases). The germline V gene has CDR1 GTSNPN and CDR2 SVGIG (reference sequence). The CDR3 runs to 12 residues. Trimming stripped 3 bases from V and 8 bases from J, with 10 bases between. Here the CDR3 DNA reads TGTGCCTGGAGAGGGGATGGGGAAAAACTGTTTTTT. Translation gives CAWRGDGEKLFF.

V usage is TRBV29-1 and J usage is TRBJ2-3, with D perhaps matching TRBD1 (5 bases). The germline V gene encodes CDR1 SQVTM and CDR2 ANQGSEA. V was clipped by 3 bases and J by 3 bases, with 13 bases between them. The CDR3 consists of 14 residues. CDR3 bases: TGCAGCGTTGATCAAGGGGCGATAACAGATACGCAGTATTTT. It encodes CSVDQGAITDTQYF.

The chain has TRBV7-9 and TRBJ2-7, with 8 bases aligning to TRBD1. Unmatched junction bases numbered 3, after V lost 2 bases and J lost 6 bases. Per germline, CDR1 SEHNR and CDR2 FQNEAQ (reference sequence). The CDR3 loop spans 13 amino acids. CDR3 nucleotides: TGTGCCAGCAGCTTATCGACAGGGGTCGAGCAGTACTTC. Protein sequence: CASSLSTGVEQYF.

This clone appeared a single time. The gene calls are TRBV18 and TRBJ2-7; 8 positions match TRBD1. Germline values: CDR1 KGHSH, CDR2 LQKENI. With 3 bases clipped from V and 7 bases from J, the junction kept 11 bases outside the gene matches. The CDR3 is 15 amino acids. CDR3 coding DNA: TGTGCCAGCTCACCGACGGGACAGGCCCTATCTGAGCAGTACTTC. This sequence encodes CASSPTGQALSEQYF.

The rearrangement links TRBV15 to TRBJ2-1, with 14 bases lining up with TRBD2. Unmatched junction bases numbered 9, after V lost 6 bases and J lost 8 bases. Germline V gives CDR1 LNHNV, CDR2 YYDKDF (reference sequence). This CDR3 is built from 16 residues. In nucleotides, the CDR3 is TGTGCCACCAGTCGAAGACTAGCGGGGGGGCCAGATGAGCAGTTCTTC. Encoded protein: CATSRRLAGGPDEQFF.

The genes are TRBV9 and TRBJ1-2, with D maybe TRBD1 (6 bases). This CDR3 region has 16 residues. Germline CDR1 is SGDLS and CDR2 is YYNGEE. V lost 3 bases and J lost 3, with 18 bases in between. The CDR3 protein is CASSAGRGALDYGYTF. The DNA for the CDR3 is TGTGCCAGCAGCGCGGGGCGGGGGGCCCTGGACTATGGCTACACCTTC.

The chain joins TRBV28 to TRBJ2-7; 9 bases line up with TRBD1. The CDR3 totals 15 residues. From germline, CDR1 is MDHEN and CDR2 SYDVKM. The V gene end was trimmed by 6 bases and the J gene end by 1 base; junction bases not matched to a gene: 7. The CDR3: CASSPPGTGSYEQYF. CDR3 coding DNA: TGTGCCAGCAGCCCGCCCGGGACAGGGTCCTACGAGCAGTACTTC.

CDR3 in DNA: TGCGCCAGCAGCTTGTATGGGGGCCACCAAGAGACCCAGTACTTC. The encoded protein is CASSLYGGHQETQYF. The rearrangement joins TRBV5-1 to TRBJ2-5; D possibly corresponds to TRBD1 (6 bases). Germline CDR1 reads SGHRS; CDR2 reads YFSETQ. The CDR3 has 15 amino acids. Trimming took 1 base from V and 0 from J, leaving 10 bases between them.

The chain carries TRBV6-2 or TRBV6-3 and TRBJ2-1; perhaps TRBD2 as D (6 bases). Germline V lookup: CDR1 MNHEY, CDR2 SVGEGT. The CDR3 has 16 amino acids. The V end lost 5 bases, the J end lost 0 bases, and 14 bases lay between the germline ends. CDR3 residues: CASSAWGAGSYNEQFF. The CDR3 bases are TGTGCCAGCAGTGCCTGGGGAGCGGGCTCCTACAATGAGCAGTTCTTC.

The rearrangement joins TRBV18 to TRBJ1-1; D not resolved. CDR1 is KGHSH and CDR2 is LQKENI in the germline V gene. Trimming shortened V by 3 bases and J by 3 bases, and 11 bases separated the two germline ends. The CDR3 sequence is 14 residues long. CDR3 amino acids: CASSPSEGHTEAFF. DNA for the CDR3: TGTGCCAGCTCACCCTCCGAGGGCCACACTGAAGCTTTCTTT.

CDR3 protein: CASSSGTGTEAFF. DNA of the CDR3: TGTGCCAGCAGTTCCGGGACAGGGACTGAAGCTTTCTTT. The gene calls are TRBV12-3 or TRBV12-4 and TRBJ1-1, with TRBD1 identical over 9 bases. The CDR3 is made up of 13 amino acids. Germline trimming cut 4 bases from V and 5 bases from J; bases unmatched to any gene: 2.

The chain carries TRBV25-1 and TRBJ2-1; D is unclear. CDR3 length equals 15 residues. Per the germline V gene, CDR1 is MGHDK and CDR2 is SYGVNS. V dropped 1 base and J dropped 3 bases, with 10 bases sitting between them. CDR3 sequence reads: CASSEWNRDYNEQFF. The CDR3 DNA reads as TGTGCCAGCAGTGAATGGAACAGAGACTACAATGAGCAGTTCTTC. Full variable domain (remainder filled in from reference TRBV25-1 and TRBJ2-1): EADIYQTPRYLVIGTGKKITLECSQTMGHDKMYWYQQDPGMELHLIHYSYGVNSTEKGDLSSESTVSRIRTEHFPLTLESARPSHTSQYLCASSEWNRDYNEQFFGPGTRLTVL.

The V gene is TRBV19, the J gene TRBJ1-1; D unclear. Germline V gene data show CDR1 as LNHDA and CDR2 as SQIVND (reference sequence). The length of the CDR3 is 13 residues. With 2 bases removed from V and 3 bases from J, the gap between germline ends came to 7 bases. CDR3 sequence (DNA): TGTGCCAGTAGTATACCAGGTCACACTGAAGCTTTCTTT. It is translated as CASSIPGHTEAFF. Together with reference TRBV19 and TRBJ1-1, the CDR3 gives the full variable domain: DGGITQSPKYLFRKEGQNVTLSCEQNLNHDAMYWYRQDPGQGLRLIYYSQIVNDFQKGDIAEGYSVSREKKESFPLTVTSAQKNPTAFYLCASSIPGHTEAFFGQGTRLTVV.